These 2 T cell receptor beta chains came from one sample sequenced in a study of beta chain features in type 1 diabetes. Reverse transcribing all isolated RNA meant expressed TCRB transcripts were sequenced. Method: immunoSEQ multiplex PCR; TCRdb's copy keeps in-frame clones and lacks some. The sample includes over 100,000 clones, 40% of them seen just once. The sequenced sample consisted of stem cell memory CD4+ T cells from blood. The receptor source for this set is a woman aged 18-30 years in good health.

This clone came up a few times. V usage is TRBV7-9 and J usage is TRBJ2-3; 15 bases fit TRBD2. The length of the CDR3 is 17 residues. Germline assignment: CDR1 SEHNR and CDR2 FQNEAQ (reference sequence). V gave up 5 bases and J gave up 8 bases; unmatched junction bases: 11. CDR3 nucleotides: TGTGCCAGCAGCGTTCCTTTCGGGACTAGCGGGAGGAGTACGCAGTATTTT. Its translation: CASSVPFGTSGRSTQYF.

Here the CDR3 DNA reads TGTGCCAGCAGCTTCTCCAGTAGCAATCAGCCCCAGCATTTT. Its translation is CASSFSSSNQPQHF. The chain employs TRBV7-9 and TRBJ1-5; no clear D. The CDR3 covers 14 residues. V was shortened by 3 bases and J by 0 bases, with 6 bases between the two germline ends. The germline V gene encodes CDR1 SEHNR and CDR2 FQNEAQ (reference sequence).